Below are 14 T cell receptor beta chains sequenced from a single sample in a study of blood T cell repertoires in COVID-19. Profiling relied on immunoSEQ multiplex PCR, and the TCRdb table lists in-frame clones only, not all of them. The sample consists of 180,000 or so clones, about 88% of them appearing once. Sequencing was done on a sample of peripheral blood. The receptors here all came from a man aged 18-30 years with acute or convalescent COVID-19.

The V and J genes are TRBV7-5 and TRBJ1-5. TRBV7-5 is marked as a pseudogene. The CDR3 runs to 14 residues. The CDR3 nucleotides read TGTGCCAGAAGCTGGTTCGGGTGCAATCAGCCCCAGCATTTT. As protein: CARSWFGCNQPQHF.

This clone was seen a single time. The chain couples TRBV5-6 to TRBJ1-2, with D unresolved. CDR3 length equals 17 residues. From germline, CDR1 is SGHDT and CDR2 YYEEEE. With 0 bases removed from V and 3 bases from J, the gap between germline ends came to 18 bases. CDR3 protein: CASSLANSLRSDYGYTF. CDR3 nucleotides: TGTGCCAGCAGCTTGGCCAACTCATTAAGGAGTGACTATGGCTACACCTTC.

The chain combines TRBV21-1 with TRBJ1-5; TRBD1, as called in the table, went unchecked against the DNA. TRBV21-1 is annotated as a pseudogene. This CDR3 region has 16 residues. Written as DNA, the CDR3 is TGTGCCAGCAGCAAAAGTGAGCCAGGGGGAGTCCAGCCCCAGCATTTT. Its protein product is CASSKSEPGGVQPQHF.

This rearrangement joins TRBV5-4 to TRBJ2-5; 7 bases agree with TRBD2. Germline V gene lookup returns CDR1 SGHNT and CDR2 YYREEE (reference sequence). The CDR3 length is 15 residues. Trimming took 1 base from V and 1 from J; bases not matched to a gene: 4. The chain's CDR3 is CASSLKASGQETQYF. Here the CDR3 DNA reads TGTGCCAGCAGCTTGAAGGCTAGCGGCCAAGAGACCCAGTACTTC.

The rearrangement joins TRBV6-5 to TRBJ2-3; 8 nucleotides match TRBD1. The CDR3 covers 14 residues. V dropped 6 bases and J dropped 2; count of bases not matched to a gene: 4. The germline V gene encodes CDR1 MNHEY and CDR2 SVGAGI. Here the CDR3 DNA reads TGTGCCAGCAGCTCGGACAGGGACACAGATACGCAGTATTTT. Protein product: CASSSDRDTDTQYF.

This clone was counted between two and nine times. The chain recombines TRBV27 with TRBJ1-1; D gene ambiguous. Germline lookup yields CDR1 MNHEY and CDR2 SMNVEV (reference sequence). The CDR3 spans 14 residues. V gave up 8 bases and J gave up 0 bases, with 13 bases separating them. The chain's CDR3 is CASFPLTMNTEAFF. The CDR3 coding sequence is TGTGCCAGCTTCCCCCTGACAATGAACACTGAAGCTTTCTTT.

The rearrangement joins TRBV6-1 to TRBJ2-3, with D uncertain. CDR1 is MNHNS, CDR2 SASEGT, per germline. V was trimmed by 0 bases and J by 1 base, leaving 11 bases between them. The CDR3 runs to 16 residues. CDR3: CASSEALSAGTDTQYF. Written as DNA, the CDR3 is TGTGCCAGCAGTGAAGCGCTAAGTGCGGGCACAGATACGCAGTATTTT.

This chain joins TRBV2 and TRBJ2-3, with 11 positions matching TRBD2. V gave up 5 bases and J gave up 4 bases; unmatched junction bases: 5. This CDR3 comprises 15 residues. Germline V CDR1 and CDR2: SNHLY, FYNNEI. In DNA form, the CDR3 reads TGTGCCAGCAGTTTAGCGGGGGGGCCGGCAGATACGCAGTATTTT. Residues: CASSLAGGPADTQYF.

The genes are TRBV18 and TRBJ1-1; possible D gene TRBD1, 6 bases. From germline, CDR1 is KGHSH and CDR2 LQKENI. The CDR3 is 18 residues long. Trimming removed 1 base at V and 4 bases at J, with 22 bases between. CDR3 DNA sequence: TGTGCCAGCTCACCACAGGGGGAAATAAGGGGATTTGGCACTGAAGCTTTCTTT. It is translated as CASSPQGEIRGFGTEAFF.

The chain combines TRBV7-2 with TRBJ1-2; tentative D call: TRBD1 (5 bases). Trimming removed 1 base at V and 5 bases at J, with 8 bases between. The length of the CDR3 is 13 residues. Germline CDR1 and CDR2: SGHTA and FQGNSA. The CDR3: CASSLGRGYGYTF. For the CDR3, the DNA is TGTGCCAGCAGCTTAGGGAGGGGTTATGGCTACACCTTC.

J is TRBJ1-5 and V is TRBV7-2; D is unresolved. Germline lookup yields CDR1 SGHTA and CDR2 FQGNSA. V dropped 2 bases and J dropped 8 bases, with 10 bases sitting between them. The CDR3 covers 13 residues. This chain's CDR3 is CASSLSNLKPQHF. The CDR3 DNA sequence: TGTGCCAGCAGCTTATCTAACTTAAAGCCCCAGCATTTT.

The CDR3 loop is CASSIRGESSGANVLTF. CDR3 DNA: TGTGCCAGTAGTATTAGGGGTGAGAGCTCTGGGGCCAACGTCCTGACTTTC. V usage is TRBV19 and J usage is TRBJ2-6, with D tentatively TRBD1 (5 bases). The CDR3 contains 17 residues. Germline V gene data show CDR1 as LNHDA and CDR2 as SQIVND (reference sequence). Trimming stripped 3 bases from V and 0 bases from J, with 12 bases between.

The rearrangement links TRBV19 to TRBJ1-4, with D possibly being TRBD1 (6 bases). The CDR3 runs to 15 residues. The V gene lost 3 bases and the J gene lost 7 bases, with 15 bases spanning the gap. Germline loops: CDR1 LNHDA, CDR2 SQIVND (reference sequence). The CDR3 spells CASSILSGEGEKLFF. As DNA, the CDR3 is TGTGCCAGTAGTATTCTCTCAGGGGAGGGTGAAAAACTGTTTTTT.

This chain links TRBV11-2 with TRBJ1-6; D is unresolved. The CDR3 spans 14 residues. The V gene's germline CDR1 is SGHAT and CDR2 FQNNGV. V lost 5 bases and J lost 10, with 15 bases in between. The CDR3 is CASSPRPQMSPLHF. As DNA, the CDR3 is TGTGCCAGCAGCCCCCGACCACAGATGTCACCCCTCCACTTT.